This T cell receptor beta chain was recovered during a study of cytomegalovirus exposure and HLA in healthy donors. Findings of the study overall: Certain sequence variants were highly shared and formed a cluster, and this cluster was likely a sequencing artifact. The classifier reportedly diagnosed cytomegalovirus status with high sensitivity and specificity. In vitro assays verified that three CMV-associated chains recognized CMV antigens specifically.

For this clone: As yet, its antigen is unknown.

The germline gives CDR1 SGHVS, CDR2 FNYEAQ. After removal of 5 bases from V and 0 bases from J, the junction contained 6 bases not matched to a gene. The CDR3 sequence is 17 residues long. Primers included in the PCR were 60 Vbeta and 13 Jbeta primers. Sequenced by immunoSEQ multiplex PCR; TCRdb stores in-frame clones only, minus some. The table includes around 95,000 clones, 78% detected once. Sequences were obtained from PBMCs. This chain connects TRBV7-6 to TRBJ2-3; 12 bases align to TRBD2. This receptor was obtained from a woman aged 40-49 years in good health and CMV-seropositive. This chain's CDR3 is CASSPRTSGTSTDTQYF. The CDR3 DNA sequence: TGTGCCAGCAGCCCGCGGACTAGCGGGACTAGCACAGATACGCAGTATTTT.